This TCR beta chain was captured in a study of identical twins. Each CDR3 protein gets one entry after TCRdb re-called the 5' RACE reads with MiXCR. The table records 250,000 to 350,000 distinct CDR3 sequences, roughly 9.8% of them present only once. About this clonotype: Antigen specificity is unknown.

Study observations and caveats: Within cord blood, abundant beta clonotypes carried fewer insertions, but memory repertoires showed no such trend. Monozygotic twins shared more out-of-frame TCR alpha than recombination models predicted.

The CDR3 extends over 15 amino acids. Trimming left V 3 bases short and J 5 bases short, with 17 bases between. Per germline, CDR1 MDHEN and CDR2 SYDVKM. This sample was shared with a second study, whose subject was yellow fever vaccine responses in identical twins.

The J gene is TRBJ2-7, the V gene TRBV28, with D perhaps TRBD1 (6 bases). The sequence came from a woman younger than 30 in good health. Sequenced material: CD8+ T cells sorted from blood. CDR3 residues: CASSLGAGLLNEQYF. In DNA form, the CDR3 reads TGTGCCAGCAGTTTGGGGGCAGGGTTGTTGAACGAGCAGTACTTC.